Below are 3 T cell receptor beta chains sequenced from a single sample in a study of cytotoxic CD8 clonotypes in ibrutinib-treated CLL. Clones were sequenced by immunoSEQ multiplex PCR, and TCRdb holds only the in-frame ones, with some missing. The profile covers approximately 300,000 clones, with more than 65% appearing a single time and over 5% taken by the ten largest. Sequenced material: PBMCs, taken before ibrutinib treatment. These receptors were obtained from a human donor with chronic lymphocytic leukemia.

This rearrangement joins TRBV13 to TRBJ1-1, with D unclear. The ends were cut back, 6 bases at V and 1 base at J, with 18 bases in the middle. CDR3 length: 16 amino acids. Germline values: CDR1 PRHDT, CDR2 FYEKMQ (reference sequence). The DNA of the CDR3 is TGTGCCAGCAGACCGCCCCTTTATTGGACGAACACTGAAGCTTTCTTT. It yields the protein CASRPPLYWTNTEAFF.

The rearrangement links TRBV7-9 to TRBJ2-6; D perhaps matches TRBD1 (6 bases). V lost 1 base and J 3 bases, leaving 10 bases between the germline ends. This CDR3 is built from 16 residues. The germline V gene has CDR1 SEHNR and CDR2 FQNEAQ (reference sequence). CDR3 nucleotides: TGTGCCAGCAGCTTAGTGGGGGCTAGTGGGGCCAACGTCCTGACTTTC. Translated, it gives CASSLVGASGANVLTF. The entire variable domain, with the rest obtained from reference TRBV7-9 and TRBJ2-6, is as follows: DTGVSQNPRHKITKRGQNVTFRCDPISEHNRLYWYRQTLGQGPEFLTYFQNEAQLEKSRLLSDRFSAERPKGSFSTLEIQRTEQGDSAMYLCASSLVGASGANVLTFGAGSRLTVL.

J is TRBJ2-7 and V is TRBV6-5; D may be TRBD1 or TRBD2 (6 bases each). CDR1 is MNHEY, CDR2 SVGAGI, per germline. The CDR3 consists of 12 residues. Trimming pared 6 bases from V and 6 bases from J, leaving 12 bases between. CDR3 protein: CASSLRGGEQYF. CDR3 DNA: TGTGCCAGCAGCCTCAGGGGAGGCGAGCAGTACTTC.